The subject of this entry is one T cell receptor (beta chain). Its antigen is currently unknown. Libraries for TCRalpha and TCRbeta carried sample barcodes and unique molecular identifiers via 5'RACE. TCRdb reanalysed the 5' RACE reads using MiXCR and keeps one entry per CDR3 protein. The table lists under 300,000 distinct CDR3 sequences, 8% to 10% of them singletons. The record originates from a study of T-cell memory formation after mild COVID-19. Study context: The two donors had largely donor-specific TCR clusters.

Study-level points and caveats: Researchers could not confirm that second-wave clones peaking on day 37 targeted SARS-CoV-2.

Trimming took 0 bases from V and 9 from J; bases not matched to a gene: 5. Germline V gene lookup returns CDR1 SGHDT and CDR2 YYEEEE. This CDR3 contains 14 residues. V usage is TRBV5-6 and J usage is TRBJ2-1; 8 bases agree with TRBD1. This TCR came from a man between 18 and 29 years old who had mild COVID-19 (a few samples of this study predate the infection). Cell type and time point are not known. The sample comprised PBMCs or a T cell subset sorted from them (not recorded which). The CDR3 reads CASSLVQGAIEQFF. The CDR3 DNA reads as TGTGCCAGCAGCTTGGTTCAGGGGGCAATTGAGCAGTTCTTC.